These T cell receptor beta chains were read from a single sample in a study of post-analysis software for immune sequencing data. MiXCR, run by TCRdb on the PCR reads, gives a single entry per CDR3 protein. Here the sample spans hundreds of thousands of distinct CDR3 sequences, roughly 46% being singletons. The sample was blood. The receptors derive from a girl aged 10 to 17 with multiple sclerosis. Each CDR3 is given with its conserved first and last residue. The size entry is marked missing in some rows and otherwise reads once, few, many or a size class.

TRBV10-3 NA CAIRAGTDEAFF
TRBV4-1 few CASSQVRTGQETQYF
TRBV20-1 few CSAKGGYTEAFF
TRBV20-1 NA CSAASGGAETQYF
TRBV7-9 NA CALTSGLVNEQFF
TRBV12-3/TRBV12-4 NA CASSFDWHEQYF
TRBV29-1 NA CSVGGRTYNEQFF
TRBV4-1 few CASTREGYLPETQYF
TRBV5-1 NA CASSSPPGRGTFF
TRBV20-1 NA CSARDHRQGPFNEQFF
TRBV6-6 few CASSQQTGDGYTF
TRBV11-2 few CASSLQDRNSPLHF
TRBV5-1 once CASRAGTTGANVLTF
TRBV20-1 few CSAHTPGHQDTQYF
TRBV12-3/TRBV12-4 NA CASSLGKSSNEQFF
TRBV5-1 few CASSFGGSSTDTQYF
TRBV4-2 NA CASGFGSDTQYF
TRBV3-1 few CASSQEVRPQETQYF
TRBV4-1 few CASSQRQTYTEAFF
TRBV5-1 NA CASTISGFTFGELFF
TRBV20-1 NA CSAPNAGGAGDNYEQYF
TRBV28 NA CASSLGGMAGYTF
TRBV5-5 NA CASSWANRGPSPYEQYF
TRBV4-2 few CASSQGTSGTETQYF
TRBV20-1 NA CSARGPGTAGSYNEQFF
TRBV12-3/TRBV12-4 few CASLRIRDRVNHEQFF
TRBV4-1 NA CASSQGTYQETQYF
TRBV6-6 few CASNSRGRENEQYF
TRBV12-3/TRBV12-4 NA CASSNEDRAIYYGYTF
TRBV5-6 NA CASSLAGGSSYGYTF
TRBV29-1 NA CSVEERQDRLDYEQYF
TRBV5-1 few CASRRGDTGRYEQYF
TRBV29-1 NA CSGSTGFDTGAFF
TRBV5-4 NA CASSFDLAVYNEQYF
TRBV20-1 NA CSAARSGSTDTQYF
TRBV7-9 NA CASSSRRPSGRASDTQYF
TRBV6-5 NA CASSYSGGLNQPQHF
TRBV7-8 NA CASSITSPSSYEQYF
TRBV7-3 NA CASSLSQNTEAFF
TRBV29-1 few CSASSGGHSYEQYF
TRBV5-1 NA CASSLEPGQAHNEQFF
TRBV5-5 few CASSAGGGEVDSPLHF
TRBV7-9 once CASSFFRGEETQYF
TRBV10-3 few CAISDYGTGQSQDTQYF
TRBV2 few CASTQAVRSDYGYTF
TRBV7-9 NA CASSGRGGGYTF